A single sample is the source of the 17 T cell receptor beta chains below, sequenced in a study of identifying expanded T cells in peripheral blood (dated by TCRdb to the late 2010s). Libraries were built with the immunoSEQ multiplex PCR assay. TCRdb stores this immuneACCESS table with in-frame sequences only. Part of the clones is absent; in the studies checked, under half of the shortfall reflects unresolved V genes, and no reason is known for the rest. The sample table lists about 80,000 clones, around 84% of them with a count of one. The ten most abundant clones make up around 19% of the sample. The sample taken for sequencing was blood. The origin of the receptors is a person between 18 and 75 years old in good health.

V usage is TRBV27 and J usage is TRBJ2-5, with D perhaps TRBD2 (5 bases). The ends were cut back, 5 bases at V and 5 bases at J, with 18 bases in the middle. The CDR3 totals 15 residues. CDR1 is MNHEY, CDR2 SMNVEV, per germline (reference sequence). CDR3 loop: CASSPPFGSSETQYF. DNA of the CDR3: TGTGCCAGCAGTCCACCATTTGGGAGCTCCGAGACCCAGTACTTC.

The genes are TRBV11-3 and TRBJ2-3, with 8 bases aligning to TRBD1. This CDR3 region has 15 residues. J was trimmed by 2 bases and V by 7 bases; bases with no gene match: 8. Germline CDR1 reads SGHNT; CDR2 reads YENEEA. CDR3 DNA: TGTGCCAGCACCGAGGACAGGGAGGTCACAGATACGCAGTATTTT. It is translated as CASTEDREVTDTQYF. Full variable domain (remainder filled in from reference TRBV11-3 and TRBJ2-3): EAGVVQSPRYKIIEKKQPVAFWCNPISGHNTLYWYLQNLGQGPELLIRYENEEAVDDSQLPKDRFSAERLKGVDSTLKIQPAELGDSAVYLCASTEDREVTDTQYFGPGTRLTVL.

This clone was detected only once. This chain uses TRBV30 with TRBJ1-4; perhaps TRBD1 as D (6 bases). The CDR3 extends over 14 amino acids. With 3 bases removed from V and 8 bases from J, the gap between germline ends came to 16 bases. Germline V lookup: CDR1 GTSNPN, CDR2 SVGIG (reference sequence). CDR3 nucleotides: TGTGCCTGGAGCCCCGGGACAACAGTAGAAAAACTGTTTTTT. This codes for CAWSPGTTVEKLFF. The entire variable domain, with the rest obtained from reference TRBV30 and TRBJ1-4, is as follows: SQTIHQWPATLVQPVGSPLSLECTVEGTSNPNLYWYRQAAGRGLQLLFYSVGIGQISSEVPQNLSASRPQDRQFILSSKKLLLSDSGFYLCAWSPGTTVEKLFFGSGTQLSVL.

J is TRBJ2-2 and V is TRBV5-1; TRBD2 agrees at 10 bases. The CDR3 is 15 amino acids. The junction had 4 bases not matched to a gene; V was cut back by 5 bases and J by 3 bases. Germline CDR1 SGHRS, CDR2 YFSETQ. The CDR3 sequence: CASREGTSDTGELFF. In DNA, the CDR3 is TGCGCCAGCAGGGAGGGGACTAGCGACACCGGGGAGCTGTTTTTT. Complete variable domain (other parts from reference TRBV5-1 and TRBJ2-2): KAGVTQTPRYLIKTRGQQVTLSCSPISGHRSVSWYQQTPGQGLQFLFEYFSETQRNKGNFPGRFSGRQFSNSRSEMNVSTLELGDSALYLCASREGTSDTGELFFGEGSRLTVL.

The chain links TRBV5-1 to TRBJ1-5; D uncertain. The V end lost 0 bases, the J end lost 8 bases, and 15 bases lay between the germline ends. Germline V CDR1 and CDR2: SGHRS, YFSETQ. The CDR3 spans 15 residues. CDR3 DNA: TGCGCCAGCAGCTTGGACGACCCGGCGCTGGAGCCCCAGCATTTT. Amino acid sequence: CASSLDDPALEPQHF.

The V and J genes are TRBV6-5 and TRBJ1-4; 8 nucleotides align to TRBD1. Germline V gene data show CDR1 as MNHEY and CDR2 as SVGAGI. This CDR3 is 14 amino acids long. J lost 5 bases, V lost 2 bases, and 1 base had no gene match. Written as DNA, the CDR3 is TGTGCCAGCAGTTACGGGACAGGCAATGAAAAACTGTTTTTT. Protein sequence: CASSYGTGNEKLFF.

This sequence joins TRBV2 and TRBJ2-2; TRBD2 aligns across 7 bases. The CDR3 covers 14 residues. Trimming at V came to 7 bases and at J to 5 bases, leaving 7 bases not matched to a gene. The germline gives CDR1 SNHLY, CDR2 FYNNEI. This CDR3 reads CASIEGRGTGELFF. The DNA of the CDR3 is TGTGCCAGCATCGAGGGGCGGGGGACCGGGGAGCTGTTTTTT.

CDR3 nucleotide sequence: TGTGCCAGTAGTAGGGGAGAGGAGACCCAGTACTTC. Translating it yields CASSRGEETQYF. The J gene is TRBJ2-5, the V gene TRBV19; a possible D gene is TRBD2 (5 bases). V lost 4 bases and J lost 5, with 8 bases in between. CDR1 LNHDA and CDR2 SQIVND come from the germline V gene (reference sequence). The CDR3 is 12 amino acids.

V is TRBV7-2 and J is TRBJ2-3; 8 bases map to TRBD2. The CDR3 is 17 residues long. V was pared by 1 base and J by 0 bases, with 6 bases of the junction left unmatched. Germline V lookup: CDR1 SGHTA, CDR2 FQGNSA. The CDR3 spells CASSLVGLAGSTDTQYF. CDR3 sequence (DNA): TGTGCCAGCAGCTTAGTGGGGCTAGCGGGTAGCACAGATACGCAGTATTTT.

The sample holds one count of this clone. The chain is built from TRBV7-9 and TRBJ2-7; 14 nucleotides align to TRBD2. The germline V gene has CDR1 SEHNR and CDR2 FQNEAQ (reference sequence). CDR3 size: 18 residues. Unmatched junction bases numbered 15, after V lost 5 bases and J lost 6 bases. The chain's CDR3 is CASSTRKMGLAGEPEQYF. As DNA, the CDR3 is TGTGCCAGCAGCACGCGAAAGATGGGACTAGCGGGAGAACCCGAGCAGTACTTC.

This sequence joins TRBV5-1 and TRBJ2-2, with 9 bases fitting TRBD1. The germline V gene has CDR1 SGHRS and CDR2 YFSETQ. Losses at the gene ends were 2 bases for V and 9 bases for J; bases not matched to a gene: 5. The CDR3 runs to 14 residues. The CDR3 reads CASSFGTGYRELFF. The DNA for the CDR3 is TGCGCCAGCAGCTTCGGGACAGGGTACCGGGAGCTGTTTTTT.

V gene TRBV27 combines with J gene TRBJ2-7, with TRBD1 matching over 11 bases. This CDR3 spans 15 amino acids. Germline CDR1 and CDR2: MNHEY and SMNVEV (reference sequence). V dropped 3 bases and J dropped 3; count of bases not matched to a gene: 4. The CDR3 spells CASSLTGTGGYEQYF. As DNA, the CDR3 is TGTGCCAGCAGTTTGACCGGGACAGGGGGCTACGAGCAGTACTTC.

This chain links TRBV7-9 with TRBJ2-7; D could derive from TRBD1 or TRBD2 (5 bases each). CDR3 length: 14 amino acids. The V end lost 4 bases, the J end lost 2 bases, and 12 bases lay between the germline ends. CDR1 and CDR2 (germline): SEHNR, FQNEAQ (reference sequence). CDR3 DNA sequence: TGTGCCAGCAGCTCCGGGACGGCCCCCTACGAGCAGTACTTC. It is translated as CASSSGTAPYEQYF.

This sequence joins TRBV2 and TRBJ2-1; a possible D gene is TRBD2 (5 bases). CDR3 length equals 15 residues. V lost 3 bases and J lost 2, with 11 bases in between. Germline loops: CDR1 SNHLY, CDR2 FYNNEI. CDR3: CASSDGAAPYNEQFF. The CDR3 DNA sequence: TGTGCCAGCAGTGACGGAGCGGCCCCCTACAATGAGCAGTTCTTC.

The J gene is TRBJ2-1, the V gene TRBV13; tentatively, D is TRBD2 (6 bases). The CDR3 extends over 14 amino acids. The V gene lost 5 bases and the J gene lost 6 bases, with 14 bases spanning the gap. Per the germline V gene, CDR1 is PRHDT and CDR2 is FYEKMQ (reference sequence). The CDR3 here is CASSPATRSNEQFF. The DNA for the CDR3 is TGTGCCAGCAGCCCCGCGACTAGAAGCAATGAGCAGTTCTTC. The full variable domain, its missing parts supplied by reference TRBV13 and TRBJ2-1, is AAGVIQSPRHLIKEKRETATLKCYPIPRHDTVYWYQQGPGQDPQFLISFYEKMQSDKGSIPDRFSAQQFSDYHSELNMSSLELGDSALYFCASSPATRSNEQFFGPGTRLTVL.

The CDR3 DNA follows: TGTGCCAGCAGCGAACACCACAGTACTAACTATGGCTACACCTTC. Encoded protein: CASSEHHSTNYGYTF. The V gene is TRBV28, the J gene TRBJ1-2; D remains unclear. This CDR3 is built from 15 residues. V shed 6 bases and J shed 0 bases, with 14 bases lying between them. The germline gives CDR1 MDHEN, CDR2 SYDVKM.

The genes are TRBV30 and TRBJ2-5; TRBD2 aligns across 10 bases. V shed 0 bases, J shed 2 bases, and the junction held 3 bases outside the gene matches. The CDR3 spans 15 residues. CDR1 GTSNPN and CDR2 SVGIG come from the germline V gene (reference sequence). The CDR3: CAWSVLAGVQETQYF. CDR3 nucleotides: TGTGCCTGGAGTGTCCTAGCGGGGGTTCAAGAGACCCAGTACTTC.